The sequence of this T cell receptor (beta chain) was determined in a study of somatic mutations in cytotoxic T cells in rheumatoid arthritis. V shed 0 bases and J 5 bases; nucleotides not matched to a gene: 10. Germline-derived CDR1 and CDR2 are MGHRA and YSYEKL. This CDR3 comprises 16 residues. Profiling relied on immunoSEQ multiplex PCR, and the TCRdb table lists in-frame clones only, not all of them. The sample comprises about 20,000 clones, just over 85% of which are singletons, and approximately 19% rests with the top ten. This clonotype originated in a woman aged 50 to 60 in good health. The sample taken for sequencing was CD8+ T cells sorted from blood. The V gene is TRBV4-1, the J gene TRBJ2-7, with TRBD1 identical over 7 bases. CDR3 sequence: CASSQDDRAGVHEQYV. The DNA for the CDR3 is TGCGCCAGCAGCCAAGACGACAGGGCTGGCGTCCACGAGCAGTACGTC.